Shown below are 8 T cell receptor beta chains from a single sample sequenced in a study of cytomegalovirus exposure and HLA in healthy donors. PCR was performed using 60 Vbeta and 13 Jbeta primers. Profiled with immunoSEQ multiplex PCR; TCRdb holds only in-frame clones, not every one. The sample has 150,000 to 200,000 clones, around 75% seen once. The sequenced sample was PBMCs. These receptors came from a female donor in good health and CMV-seronegative.

Comments on this clone: At the DNA level, this CDR3 is encoded by other sequences in the same sample as well. This rearrangement joins TRBV2 to TRBJ1-1; D possibly corresponds to TRBD1 (6 bases). This CDR3 contains 13 residues. CDR1 and CDR2 from the germline V gene are SNHLY and FYNNEI. V was clipped by 4 bases and J by 0 bases, with 6 bases between them. CDR3: CASSGQVNTEAFF. CDR3 nucleotides: TGTGCCAGCAGTGGACAGGTGAACACTGAAGCTTTCTTT.

This clone appeared a few times. The chain joins TRBV7-6 to TRBJ1-1, with D maybe TRBD1 (6 bases). CDR1 SGHVS and CDR2 FNYEAQ come from the germline V gene. The CDR3 covers 13 residues. V was pared by 5 bases and J by 1 base, with 8 bases between. CDR3 loop: CASSTGQNTEAFF. The CDR3 DNA follows: TGTGCCAGCAGCACGGGACAGAACACTGAAGCTTTCTTT.

This chain connects TRBV9 to TRBJ2-2; 10 positions agree with TRBD1. The CDR3 is 16 residues long. J lost 5 bases, V lost 4 bases, and 8 bases had no gene match. Germline loops: CDR1 SGDLS, CDR2 YYNGEE. CDR3 DNA sequence: TGTGCCAGCAGCATAACCGGGACAGGGGTTACCGGGGAGCTGTTTTTT. As protein: CASSITGTGVTGELFF.

This sequence joins TRBV15 and TRBJ2-5, with a weak D call TRBD2 (6 bases). With 4 bases removed from V and 5 bases from J, the gap between germline ends came to 14 bases. The CDR3 has 14 amino acids. Germline-derived CDR1 and CDR2 are LNHNV and YYDKDF (reference sequence). This chain's CDR3 is CATSNGGAGETQYF. CDR3 coding DNA: TGTGCCACCAGCAACGGGGGAGCAGGGGAGACCCAGTACTTC. Together with reference TRBV15 and TRBJ2-5, the CDR3 gives the full variable domain: DAMVIQNPRYQVTQFGKPVTLSCSQTLNHNVMYWYQQKSSQAPKLLFHYYDKDFNNEADTPDNFQSRRPNTSFCFLDIRSPGLGDTAMYLCATSNGGAGETQYFGPGTRLLVL.

This chain uses TRBV7-8 with TRBJ2-2; D is possibly TRBD2 (7 bases). The CDR3 loop spans 15 amino acids. Germline lookup yields CDR1 SGHVS and CDR2 FQNEAQ. Trimming cost V 5 bases and J 4 bases, with 14 bases left between them. The CDR3 DNA is TGTGCCAGCAGCAAAAGGGGGGGGAGCACCGGGGAGCTGTTTTTT. The encoded protein is CASSKRGGSTGELFF.

About this clone: In the same sample, other DNA sequences code for this CDR3. The chain carries TRBV6-5 and TRBJ1-1, with 7 bases identical to TRBD1. The length of the CDR3 is 11 residues. J lost 8 bases, V lost 7 bases, and 4 bases had no gene match. Germline CDR1 and CDR2: MNHEY and SVGAGI. Written as DNA, the CDR3 is TGTGCCAGCACCTCGACAGGGGAAGCTTTCTTT. Encoded protein: CASTSTGEAFF.

The V gene is TRBV2, the J gene TRBJ1-2; the D gene is possibly TRBD1 (5 bases). Germline CDR1 SNHLY, CDR2 FYNNEI. There are 13 residues in the CDR3. Trimming pared 10 bases from V and 3 bases from J, leaving 15 bases between. CDR3 coding DNA: TGTGCCATCACAATGCAGGGTGACTATGGCTACACCTTC. Protein: CAITMQGDYGYTF.

The CDR3 reads CASSQEASGSADTQYF. In DNA, the CDR3 is TGTGCCAGCAGCCAAGAGGCTAGCGGGAGTGCGGATACGCAGTATTTT. The V call is TRBV4-2, the J call TRBJ2-3, with 10 bases fitting TRBD2. V was clipped by 0 bases and J by 6 bases; unmatched bases: 6. This CDR3 spans 16 amino acids. Germline-derived CDR1 and CDR2 are LGHNA and YNFKEQ.